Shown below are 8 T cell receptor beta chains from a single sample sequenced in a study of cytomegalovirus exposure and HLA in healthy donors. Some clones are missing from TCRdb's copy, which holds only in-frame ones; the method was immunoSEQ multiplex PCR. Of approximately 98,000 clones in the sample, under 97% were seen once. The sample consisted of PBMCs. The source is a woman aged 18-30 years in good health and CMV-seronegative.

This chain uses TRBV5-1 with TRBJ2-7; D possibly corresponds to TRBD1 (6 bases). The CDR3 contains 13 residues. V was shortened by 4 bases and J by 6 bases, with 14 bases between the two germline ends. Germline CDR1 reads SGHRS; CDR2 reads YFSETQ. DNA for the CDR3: TGCGCCAGCAGCACCTTACAGGGAACCGAGCAGTACTTC. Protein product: CASSTLQGTEQYF.

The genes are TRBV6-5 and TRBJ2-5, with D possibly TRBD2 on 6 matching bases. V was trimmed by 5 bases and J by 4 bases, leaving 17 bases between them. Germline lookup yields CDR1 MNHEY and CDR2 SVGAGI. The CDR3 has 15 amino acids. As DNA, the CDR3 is TGTGCCAGCAGTAGCCCTAGGAGGGGTCGAGAGACCCAGTACTTC. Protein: CASSSPRRGRETQYF.

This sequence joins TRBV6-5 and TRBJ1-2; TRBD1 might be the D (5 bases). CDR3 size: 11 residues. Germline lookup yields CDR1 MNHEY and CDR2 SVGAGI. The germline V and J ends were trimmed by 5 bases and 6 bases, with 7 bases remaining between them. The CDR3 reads CASSHRNGYTF. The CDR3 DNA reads TGTGCCAGCAGTCACAGGAATGGCTACACCTTC.

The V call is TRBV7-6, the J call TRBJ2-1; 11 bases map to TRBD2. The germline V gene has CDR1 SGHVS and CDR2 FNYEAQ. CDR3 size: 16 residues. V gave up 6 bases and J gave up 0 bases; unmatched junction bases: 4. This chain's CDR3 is CASSSSGGSSYNEQFF. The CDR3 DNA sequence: TGTGCCAGCAGTTCTAGCGGGGGGAGCTCCTACAATGAGCAGTTCTTC.

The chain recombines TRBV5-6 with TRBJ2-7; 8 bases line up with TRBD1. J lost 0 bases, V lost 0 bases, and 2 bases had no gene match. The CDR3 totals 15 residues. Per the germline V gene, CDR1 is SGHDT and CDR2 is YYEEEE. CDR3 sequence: CASSLGQGNSYEQYF. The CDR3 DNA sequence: TGTGCCAGCAGCTTGGGACAGGGGAACTCCTACGAGCAGTACTTC.

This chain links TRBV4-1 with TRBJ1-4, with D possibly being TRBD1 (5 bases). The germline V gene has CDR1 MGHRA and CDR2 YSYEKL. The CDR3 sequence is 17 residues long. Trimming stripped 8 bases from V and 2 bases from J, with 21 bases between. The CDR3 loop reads CASRPGGALPTNEKLFF. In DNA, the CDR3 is TGCGCCAGCCGACCTGGCGGGGCCTTGCCGACTAATGAAAAACTGTTTTTT.

DNA of the CDR3: TGTGCCAGCAGTGGAACAGGGTATACCGGGGAGCTGTTTTTT. Its protein is CASSGTGYTGELFF. V usage is TRBV2 and J usage is TRBJ2-2, with D maybe TRBD1 (6 bases). Trimming took off 4 bases at V and 5 bases at J, with 11 bases between the two ends. CDR1 and CDR2 from the germline V gene are SNHLY and FYNNEI. CDR3 size: 14 residues.

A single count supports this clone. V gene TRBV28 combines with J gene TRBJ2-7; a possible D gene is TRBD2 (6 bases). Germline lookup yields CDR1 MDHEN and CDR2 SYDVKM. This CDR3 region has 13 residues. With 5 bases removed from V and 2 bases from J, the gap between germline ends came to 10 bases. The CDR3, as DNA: TGTGCCAGCAGTCCCCCGGGGGCCTACGAGCAGTACTTC. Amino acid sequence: CASSPPGAYEQYF. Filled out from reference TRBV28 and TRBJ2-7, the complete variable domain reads DVKVTQSSRYLVKRTGEKVFLECVQDMDHENMFWYRQDPGLGLRLIYFSYDVKMKEKGDIPEGYSVSREKKERFSLILESASTNQTSMYLCASSPPGAYEQYFGPGTRLTVT.